This T cell receptor beta chain was identified during a study of early T cells in non-severe SARS-CoV-2 infection. This clonotype was seen many times. Tagging with unique molecular identifiers was applied to individual cDNA molecules. TCRdb re-derived calls from the 5' RACE reads in MiXCR, one entry per CDR3 protein. There are under 35,000 distinct CDR3 sequences in the sample; around 7% occur only once, and about 3% lies in the top ten. Deletions cut 5 bases from V and 2 bases from J, with 11 bases between. The germline V gene encodes CDR1 SQVTM and CDR2 ANQGSEA. There are 13 residues in the CDR3. The gene calls are TRBV29-1 and TRBJ2-3; D possibly corresponds to TRBD1 (5 bases). The TCR was taken from an adult who was a healthcare worker with PCR-confirmed SARS-CoV-2 infection or an uninfected control (not recorded which). The sample taken for sequencing was whole blood. In nucleotides, the CDR3 is TGCAGCGTTTCAACAGGAGCCACAGATACGCAGTATTTT. Translation: CSVSTGATDTQYF.